What follows describes a single T cell receptor (beta chain). The antigen remains unidentified. The data stem from a study of CD8+ T cells in alopecia areata. The treatment is: oral pan-JAK inhibitor, 5-10 mg twice daily. Trimming removed 2 bases from V and 7 bases from J, with 10 bases in between. Germline lookup yields CDR1 SGDLS and CDR2 YYNGEE. The CDR3 totals 12 residues. Study results and limitations: Clarity of TCR sharing across patients fell short of that in mice, possibly HLA-related.

Isolated RNA was reverse transcribed into cDNA used as the sequencing template. Sequencing used immunoSEQ multiplex PCR; TCRdb keeps in-frame clones, though not all of them. The sample lists about 260,000 clones; roughly 63% were seen once. This receptor was obtained from a human donor with alopecia areata. The sample in question was CD4+ T cells sorted from blood, obtained at roughly week 52, from a patient treated with tofacitinib. V is TRBV9 and J is TRBJ2-7; D gene ambiguous. CDR3 sequence: CASSVENGEQYF. The CDR3 DNA follows: TGTGCCAGCAGCGTCGAAAACGGGGAGCAGTACTTC.